The source of this T cell receptor beta chain is a study of cytomegalovirus exposure and HLA in healthy donors. Whole-study findings and limits: Many donors carried some public TCRs, although rarity characterized most TCR sequences. A few chains linked to CMV were shown in vitro to be specific for CMV antigens. The listing of 150 or so TCR beta chains classed them as cytomegalovirus-associated.

The method was immunoSEQ multiplex PCR; TCRdb's version includes in-frame clones alone and lacks a portion of them. Altogether some 240,000 clones are present, roughly 85% being singletons, with the ten largest covering roughly 6%. Per the germline V gene, CDR1 is MDHEN and CDR2 is SYDVKM. With 3 bases removed from V and 6 bases from J, the gap between germline ends came to 8 bases. The length of the CDR3 is 13 residues. The donors were members of the validation cohort, which comprised 90 to 150 subjects and was separate from the first cohort of some 680 subjects. This clone came up once. Its antigen is unknown.

The gene calls are TRBV28 and TRBJ2-2; D call uncertain. Sequencing input: PBMCs. This receptor was obtained from a woman aged 18-30 years in good health and CMV-seronegative. The DNA of the CDR3 is TGTGCCAGCAGTTTTTTGATTGCCGGGGAGCTGTTTTTT. Protein sequence: CASSFLIAGELFF.